This TCR beta chain stems from a study of T-cell reconstitution after alpha-beta-depleted transplantation in children. The sample holds many counts of this clonotype. Unique molecular identifiers were incorporated during preparation of the TCRbeta library. TCRdb used MiXCR to reprocess the PCR reads, holding one entry per CDR3 protein. The repertoire holds about 460,000 distinct CDR3 sequences, 9.5% to 15% seen once, with roughly 5.4% in the top ten. Germline-derived CDR1 and CDR2 are MNHNS and SASEGT. The CDR3 covers 13 residues. The V end lost 7 bases, the J end lost 0 bases, and 8 bases lay between the germline ends.

This specimen was PBMCs from the stem cell graft donor, taken from the stem cell graft. The TCR comes from a human donor who donated a stem cell graft to a child with combined immunodeficiency. The chain has TRBV6-1 and TRBJ2-3; D is undetermined. CDR3 residues: CASTSLSTDTQYF. The CDR3 coding sequence is TGTGCCAGCACCTCCCTTAGCACAGATACGCAGTATTTT.